These T cell receptor beta chains were read from a single sample in a study of T-cell reconstitution after alpha-beta-depleted transplantation in children. MiXCR, run by TCRdb on the PCR reads, gives a single entry per CDR3 protein. The data show approximately 650,000 distinct CDR3 sequences, less than 15% seen once. The specimen was PBMCs, collected before TCRalphabeta/CD19-depleted stem cell transplant. Source of these receptors: a girl aged 2-10 years with congenital amegakaryocytic thrombocytopenia, due to receive a stem cell transplant. The CDR3 runs from the conserved cysteine through the conserved F or W. The D gene is left open where the match is weak. Clone size is given for some rows only: seen once, a few or many times, or a class if the clone is expanded.

>TRBJ1-2|many|TRBV20-1|TRBD1
TGCAGTGCTAGAGATGAACAGGGGTTGCGTGGCTACACCTTC
CSARDEQGLRGYTF
>TRBJ2-1|few|TRBV20-1|.
TGCAGTGCCCCACTGGGGCCCTACAATGAGCAGTTCTTC
CSAPLGPYNEQFF
>TRBJ2-7|.|TRBV5-1|.
TGCGCCAGCAGCTTGGAGGTTCCCCGTGAGGACGAGCAGTACTTC
CASSLEVPREDEQYF
>TRBJ2-7|few|TRBV7-3|TRBD2
TGTGCCAGCAGCTTCTCGGGACTAGCGGATGAGCAGTACTTC
CASSFSGLADEQYF
>TRBJ2-6|few|TRBV20-1|.
TGCAGTGCTCCCCGACACCTCTCTGGGGCCAACGTCCTGACTTTC
CSAPRHLSGANVLTF
>TRBJ2-7|many|TRBV10-3|TRBD2
TGTGCCATCAGTGACCAACTACTAGCGGGTTCCTACGAGCAGTACTTC
CAISDQLLAGSYEQYF
>TRBJ2-5|few|TRBV4-2|TRBD2
TGTGCCAGCAGCCAAGTTGCAGCGGGAGGGCAAGAGACCCAGTACTTC
CASSQVAAGGQETQYF
>TRBJ2-7|few|TRBV29-1|.
TGCAGCGCCGAAGGGGGGTTCCCTTCCTACGAGCAGTACTTC
CSAEGGFPSYEQYF
>TRBJ2-7|many|TRBV7-8|TRBD1
TGTGCCAGCAGCTCGCGGACAGGGCAGTACGAGCAGTACTTC
CASSSRTGQYEQYF
>TRBJ2-7|many|TRBV5-1|TRBD1
TGCGCCAGCAGCATCCGGGGACAGCCGCCCGACGAGCAGTACTTC
CASSIRGQPPDEQYF
>TRBJ2-7|many|TRBV10-3|.
TGTGCCATCAGCAACGCAGGGTACTCGTACGAGCAGTACTTC
CAISNAGYSYEQYF
>TRBJ1-2|many|TRBV20-1|.
TGCAGTGCTAGAGAAGGGCCCTATGGCTACACCTTC
CSAREGPYGYTF
>TRBJ2-5|few|TRBV12-3/TRBV12-4|.
TGTGCCAGCAGTTTAATTTTAGGCGGTTGGATTGGGACCCAGTACTTC
CASSLILGGWIGTQYF
>TRBJ2-1|many|TRBV20-1|.
TGCAGTGCTAGAGCCCTGAGAGAGAGCTCCTACAATGAGCAGTTCTTC
CSARALRESSYNEQFF
>TRBJ1-1|many|TRBV7-9|.
TGTGCCAGCAGAACAGGGTACGAGAACACTGAAGCTTTCTTT
CASRTGYENTEAFF
>TRBJ2-7|many|TRBV6-2/TRBV6-3|TRBD2
TGTGCCAGCATCGGACTAGGGGCCTACGAGCAGTACTTC
CASIGLGAYEQYF
>TRBJ2-1|.|TRBV30|.
TGTGCCTGGAGTGTAGCTAGCGTCAATGAGCAGTTCTTC
CAWSVASVNEQFF
>TRBJ2-6|many|TRBV12-3/TRBV12-4|TRBD1
TGTGCCAGCAGCAAGGACAGGGCGGGTTCTGGGGCCAACGTCCTGACTTTC
CASSKDRAGSGANVLTF
>TRBJ2-7|few|TRBV29-1|.
TGCAGCGTTGACAGGGAAGACTCCTACGAGCAGTACTTC
CSVDREDSYEQYF
>TRBJ2-3|few|TRBV5-1|.
TGCGCCAGCAGCACATCCCAGGGCCCAGATACGCAGTATTTT
CASSTSQGPDTQYF
>TRBJ2-2|few|TRBV5-1|TRBD1
TGCGCCAGCAGCTTAACAGGGGGCGCAGGCACCGGGGAGCTGTTTTTT
CASSLTGGAGTGELFF
>TRBJ2-7|few|TRBV3-1|.
TGTGCCAGCAGCCCCCTCAGCGGGCTTCCCTCCTACGAGCAGTACTTC
CASSPLSGLPSYEQYF
>TRBJ2-1|many|TRBV20-1|TRBD1
TGCAGTGCTGTATGGACAGGAAACTCGAATGAGCAGTTCTTC
CSAVWTGNSNEQFF
>TRBJ2-3|.|TRBV6-2/TRBV6-3|TRBD1
TGTGCCAGCAGTTACTCCCAGGGGGCGCTTATCACAGATACGCAGTATTTT
CASSYSQGALITDTQYF
>TRBJ2-2|.|TRBV28|.
TGTGCCAGCCGACCCGGGACCAAACCCGGGGAGCTGTTTTTT
CASRPGTKPGELFF
>TRBJ2-2|few|TRBV6-2/TRBV6-3|TRBD1
TGTGCCAGCAGTCCCATCGACAGGGACGAGGAGCTGTTTTTT
CASSPIDRDEELFF
>TRBJ1-2|many|TRBV7-9|.
TGTGCCAGCAGCGGTTTGGCAGCTGACTATGGCTACACCTTC
CASSGLAADYGYTF
>TRBJ2-7|.|TRBV6-5|TRBD1
TGTGCCAGCAGTTACGGAAGGCAGGGGGATGACGAGCAGTACTTC
CASSYGRQGDDEQYF
>TRBJ2-1|many|TRBV29-1|TRBD1
TGCAGCGTTTTTGGTCAGGGGGCGGGGGAGCAGTTCTTC
CSVFGQGAGEQFF
>TRBJ1-4|few|TRBV25-1|.
TGTGCCAGCAGCCCCTGGGGGCAGCGGAAGGAAAAACTGTTTTTT
CASSPWGQRKEKLFF
>TRBJ2-7|many|TRBV7-2|TRBD2
TGTGCCAGCAGCTTAGAGCTAGCGGGAGGGCTGGAGCAGTACTTC
CASSLELAGGLEQYF
>TRBJ2-3|few|TRBV7-2|.
TGTGCCAGCAGCTCCTGGATAGATACGCAGTATTTT
CASSSWIDTQYF
>TRBJ2-1|.|TRBV12-3/TRBV12-4|.
TGTGCCAGCACTAAGGGACCCCCGGGGAATGAGCAGTTCTTC
CASTKGPPGNEQFF
>TRBJ2-2|few|TRBV20-1|.
TGCAGTGGTATAGGAACGAACACCGGGGAGCTGTTTTTT
CSGIGTNTGELFF
>TRBJ2-5|many|TRBV10-3|.
TGTGCCATCAGTGAGTCTTCTCAAGAGACCCAGTACTTC
CAISESSQETQYF
>TRBJ2-1|.|TRBV6-1|.
TGTGCCAGCAGGCAATGGGGAGGCACAGGGGACAATGAGCAGTTCTTC
CASRQWGGTGDNEQFF
>TRBJ2-1|many|TRBV20-1|.
TGCAGTGCTTGGGGACCCTACAATGAGCAGTTCTTC
CSAWGPYNEQFF
>TRBJ2-7|few|TRBV2|TRBD1
TGTGCCAGCAGAGGACAGGGTGGTGGGTACGAGCAGTACTTC
CASRGQGGGYEQYF
>TRBJ2-7|few|TRBV27|TRBD1
TGTGCCAGCAGTCTCGGACAGGGGAAGACCTACGAGCAGTACTTC
CASSLGQGKTYEQYF
>TRBJ2-3|many|TRBV25-1|.
TGTGCCAGCAGTGGGGCTTTTAGCACAGATACGCAGTATTTT
CASSGAFSTDTQYF
>TRBJ2-1|.|TRBV20-1|.
TGCAGTGCCACCCGGAGCTCCTACAATGAGCAGTTCTTC
CSATRSSYNEQFF
>TRBJ2-3|many|TRBV12-3/TRBV12-4|.
TGTGCCAGCACCCCCCCCGGGCGAGATACGCAGTATTTT
CASTPPGRDTQYF
>TRBJ1-5|few|TRBV5-5|.
TGTGCCAGCAGCTTGGCCTGGGGACACAATCAGCCCCAGCATTTT
CASSLAWGHNQPQHF
>TRBJ1-5|few|TRBV20-1|.
TGCAGTGCTAAAGGGCAAACTAATCAGCCCCAGCATTTT
CSAKGQTNQPQHF
>TRBJ2-7|many|TRBV27|.
TGTGCCAGCACCCCCTACGAGCAGTACTTC
CASTPYEQYF
>TRBJ1-2|.|TRBV7-2|TRBD1
TGTGCCAGCAGCTTCGCAGGGGGTTGGGGCTACACCTTC
CASSFAGGWGYTF
>TRBJ2-5|.|TRBV3-1|TRBD2
TGTGCCAGCTGCCAACTAGCGGGAGACCAAGAGACCCAGTACTTC
CASCQLAGDQETQYF
>TRBJ1-1|many|TRBV5-1|TRBD1
TGCGCCAGCAGCTTGGGACAGGGAGGGACTGAAGCTTTCTTT
CASSLGQGGTEAFF
>TRBJ2-1|many|TRBV7-2|.
TGTGCCAGCAGCTTAGCGTTGGGTGGTGAGCAGTTCTTC
CASSLALGGEQFF
>TRBJ2-1|.|TRBV5-1|TRBD1
TGCGCCAGCAGCCGGGGACAGGGAATCTACAATGAGCAGTTCTTC
CASSRGQGIYNEQFF